Presented here are 17 T cell receptor beta chains from one specimen sequenced in a study of T cell responses to AZD1222 COVID-19 vaccine. The protocol was immunoSEQ multiplex PCR, while the TCRdb copy is restricted to in-frame clones and leaves out a portion. Of more than 140,000 clones listed, 93% are singletons. The specimen comprised peripheral blood, sampled on day 0 of MenACWY control vaccination. Receptors originate from an adult in good health.

V is TRBV6-5 and J is TRBJ1-5; no definite D call. V gave up 8 bases and J gave up 7 bases, with 15 bases separating them. The CDR3 has 13 amino acids. In germline, CDR1 is MNHEY, CDR2 SVGAGI. The CDR3: CASSPNGGQPQHF. Written as DNA, the CDR3 is TGTGCCAGCTCCCCAAACGGAGGCCAGCCCCAGCATTTT.

This CDR3 is CASSKGNRGTSGSTDTQYF. DNA for the CDR3: TGTGCCAGCAGCAAGGGGAATAGGGGGACTAGCGGTTCCACAGATACGCAGTATTTT. The V call is TRBV21-1, the J call TRBJ2-3; the table's D call TRBD2 went unverified against the DNA. TRBV21-1 is tagged as a pseudogene. The CDR3 contains 19 residues.

V is TRBV4-1 and J is TRBJ1-3; D ambiguous. Germline assignment: CDR1 MGHRA and CDR2 YSYEKL. CDR3 length equals 14 residues. V gave up 1 base and J gave up 8 bases, with 12 bases separating them. For the CDR3, the DNA is TGCGCCAGCAGCCAAGGGCAGGTCGTGGACACCATATATTTT. It encodes CASSQGQVVDTIYF.

The chain carries TRBV6-1 and TRBJ2-1, with no clear D. Trimming cost V 1 base and J 5 bases, with 6 bases left between them. From germline, CDR1 is MNHNS and CDR2 SASEGT. The CDR3 loop spans 13 amino acids. For the CDR3, the DNA is TGTGCCAGCAGTGAAGGATTACACAATGAGCAGTTCTTC. This codes for CASSEGLHNEQFF.

This clone came up a few times. CDR3 DNA: TGCGCCAGCAGCTTGCAGGGGGGAGAGGATTCACCCCTCCACTTT. Translation gives CASSLQGGEDSPLHF. The rearrangement uses TRBV5-1 and TRBJ1-6; TRBD1 aligns across 7 bases. Trimming cost V 1 base and J 8 bases; bases outside gene matches: 6. Germline V gives CDR1 SGHRS, CDR2 YFSETQ. The CDR3 has 15 amino acids. Variable domain in full (rest from reference TRBV5-1 and TRBJ1-6): KAGVTQTPRYLIKTRGQQVTLSCSPISGHRSVSWYQQTPGQGLQFLFEYFSETQRNKGNFPGRFSGRQFSNSRSEMNVSTLELGDSALYLCASSLQGGEDSPLHFGNGTRLTVT.

This clone was detected only once. The chain couples TRBV5-1 to TRBJ2-7; 7 bases are shared with TRBD2. The CDR3 is 16 residues long. Germline lookup yields CDR1 SGHRS and CDR2 YFSETQ. V dropped 0 bases and J dropped 4; count of bases not matched to a gene: 10. CDR3 in DNA: TGCGCCAGCAGCTTGGGGGCTAGCGGAACCTTATACGAGCAGTACTTC. Translation gives CASSLGASGTLYEQYF.

The chain joins TRBV7-2 to TRBJ1-6; D is perhaps TRBD1 (6 bases). Germline lookup yields CDR1 SGHTA and CDR2 FQGNSA. V lost 1 base to trimming and J lost 7 bases, with 14 bases between them. This CDR3 is 16 amino acids long. CDR3 bases: TGTGCCAGCAGCTTAGGCCAGGGGATTTACAATTCACCCCTCCACTTT. Translation: CASSLGQGIYNSPLHF.

The genes are TRBV30 and TRBJ1-3; D not resolved. The CDR3 loop spans 14 amino acids. CDR1 GTSNPN and CDR2 SVGIG come from the germline V gene (reference sequence). CDR3 sequence (DNA): TGTGCGTTGGGAGAGCCTTGGGCTGGAAACACCATATATTTT. This encodes CALGEPWAGNTIYF. The full variable domain, its missing parts supplied by reference TRBV30 and TRBJ1-3, is SQTIHQWPATLVQPVGSPLSLECTVEGTSNPNLYWYRQAAGRGLQLLFYSVGIGQISSEVPQNLSASRPQDRQFILSSKKLLLSDSGFYLCALGEPWAGNTIYFGEGSWLTVV.

This clone was observed a handful of times. The chain links TRBV12-3 or TRBV12-4 to TRBJ1-5; D is ambiguous. CDR3 length: 11 amino acids. Trimming removed 4 bases from V and 7 bases from J, with 5 bases in between. In nucleotides, the CDR3 is TGTGCCAGCAGTTACGGGCAGCCCCAGCATTTT. Encoded protein: CASSYGQPQHF.

This clone occurred a few times. V is TRBV9 and J is TRBJ1-1; D is uncertain. The CDR3 loop spans 13 amino acids. Germline loops: CDR1 SGDLS, CDR2 YYNGEE. V lost 0 bases, J lost 2 bases, and 5 bases lay in between. The CDR3 loop reads CASSVDQNTEAFF. CDR3 DNA sequence: TGTGCCAGCAGCGTAGACCAAAACACTGAAGCTTTCTTT.

The gene calls are TRBV11-2 and TRBJ1-2; unclear D gene. The V and J ends lost 1 base and 4 bases respectively, with 7 bases between them. Germline CDR1 SGHAT, CDR2 FQNNGV. CDR3 size: 13 residues. Written as DNA, the CDR3 is TGTGCCAGCAGCTTAGGGAGGCTCTATGGCTACACCTTC. Translated, it gives CASSLGRLYGYTF.

J is TRBJ1-6 and V is TRBV19; 8 positions agree with TRBD1. Per the germline V gene, CDR1 is LNHDA and CDR2 is SQIVND (reference sequence). The CDR3 covers 14 residues. J was trimmed by 6 bases and V by 9 bases; bases with no gene match: 7. The CDR3 spells CASRKTGANSPLHF. The CDR3 region has the DNA TGTGCCAGCAGAAAGACAGGGGCTAATTCACCCCTCCACTTT.

This clone was observed a handful of times. The chain has TRBV7-8 and TRBJ2-3; no reliable D call. Trimming pared 1 base from V and 1 base from J, leaving 6 bases between. Germline-derived CDR1 and CDR2 are SGHVS and FQNEAQ. The CDR3 is 14 residues long. The CDR3 DNA reads as TGTGCCAGCAGCTTAGACTACGGCACAGATACGCAGTATTTT. Its protein is CASSLDYGTDTQYF. Variable domain in full (rest from reference TRBV7-8 and TRBJ2-3): GAGVSQSPRYKVAKRGQDVALRCDPISGHVSLFWYQQALGQGPEFLTYFQNEAQLDKSGLPSDRFFAERPEGSVSTLKIQRTQQEDSAVYLCASSLDYGTDTQYFGPGTRLTVL.

The rearrangement uses TRBV7-3 and TRBJ1-5, with D unclear. Between the trimmed V and J ends, which lost 5 bases and 4 bases, there was a span of 18 bases. Germline V lookup: CDR1 SGHTA, CDR2 FQGTGA. The CDR3 consists of 16 residues. The CDR3: CASSPFDLPVNQPQHF. The CDR3 DNA is TGTGCCAGCAGCCCCTTTGACTTACCGGTTAATCAGCCCCAGCATTTT.

This clone was counted a single time. This chain joins TRBV14 and TRBJ2-7; D remains ambiguous. V was cut by 4 bases and J by 2 bases, with 9 bases left in between. The germline CDR1 and CDR2 sequences are SGHDN and FVKESK. The CDR3 length is 13 residues. The CDR3 here is CASSLDITYEQYF. The CDR3 bases are TGTGCCAGCAGCCTCGACATCACCTACGAGCAGTACTTC.

This clone occurred once. The chain carries TRBV6-5 and TRBJ2-3, with 11 bases lining up with TRBD2. This CDR3 has 15 amino acids. Germline loops: CDR1 MNHEY, CDR2 SVGAGI. V shed 6 bases, J shed 0 bases, and the junction held 2 bases outside the gene matches. The CDR3 protein is CASRLAGGSTDTQYF. CDR3 coding DNA: TGTGCCAGCAGGCTAGCGGGGGGTAGCACAGATACGCAGTATTTT.

This sequence joins TRBV28 and TRBJ2-7; D tentatively reads TRBD1 or TRBD2 (6 bases each). This CDR3 spans 12 amino acids. CDR1 is MDHEN, CDR2 SYDVKM, per germline. V dropped 11 bases and J dropped 6 bases, with 17 bases sitting between them. The CDR3 DNA sequence: TGTGCCGGTCGTGGGGGGCGCGGCGAGCAGTACTTC. It encodes CAGRGGRGEQYF.